This T cell receptor beta chain was captured by sequencing in a study of human T cells and chemical hapten exposure. Time point in this sample: patch test 1, 2 weeks after DPC sensitization. As to treatment: therapeutic diphenylcyclopropenone sensitization with weekly scalp DPC. V was cut by 7 bases and J by 7 bases, with 19 bases left in between. This CDR3 comprises 15 residues. Germline V gene lookup returns CDR1 KGHDR and CDR2 SFDVKD. There are many counts of this clonotype. Via MiXCR, TCRdb re-called the RACE reads, giving one row per CDR3 protein. This sample has 45,000 to 70,000 distinct CDR3 sequences, with over 7.5% found just once.

The receptor was isolated from a woman between 40 and 55 years old with alopecia areata. Some clones in this sample may be carry-over from other donors' samples. The material sequenced was whole blood, taken in connection with sensitization to the hapten diphenylcyclopropenone (DPC). The chain is built from TRBV24-1 and TRBJ2-1; D possibly corresponds to TRBD2 (6 bases). The CDR3 loop reads CATSAPFGGVNEQFF. CDR3 bases: TGTGCCACCAGCGCGCCCTTCGGAGGGGTGAATGAGCAGTTCTTC.